The T cell receptor beta chain described here comes from a study of blood T cell repertoires in COVID-19. Study-level background: Italy, Spain and the United States were the sources of the convalescent and acute COVID-19 samples.

In the authors' methods: The assay estimated nucleated cells by amplifying reference gene primers. The method was immunoSEQ multiplex PCR; TCRdb's version includes in-frame clones alone and lacks a portion of them. The DNA gave D and trimming, while V, J and clone size come from that table. The profile shows 200,000 to 250,000 clones, more than 80% of them singletons. Which cohort a participant joined came from the clinical history participants gave. The germline V gene has CDR1 LNHDA and CDR2 SQIVND (reference sequence). With V trimmed by 4 bases and J by 2 bases, 4 bases remained unmatched. The CDR3 contains 15 residues. A word on this clone: Within the sample, other DNA sequences also encode this same CDR3.

The gene calls are TRBV19 and TRBJ1-1; 10 nucleotides line up with TRBD1. What was sequenced was PBMCs or T cells enriched from blood (not recorded which). This sequence originates from a man aged 60 to 69 who had recovered from COVID-19. CDR3 in amino acids: CASSRDRGLNTEAFF. The DNA for the CDR3 is TGTGCCAGTAGTAGAGACAGGGGGCTTAACACTGAAGCTTTCTTT. The full variable domain, rest sourced from reference TRBV19 and TRBJ1-1, is DGGITQSPKYLFRKEGQNVTLSCEQNLNHDAMYWYRQDPGQGLRLIYYSQIVNDFQKGDIAEGYSVSREKKESFPLTVTSAQKNPTAFYLCASSRDRGLNTEAFFGQGTRLTVV.